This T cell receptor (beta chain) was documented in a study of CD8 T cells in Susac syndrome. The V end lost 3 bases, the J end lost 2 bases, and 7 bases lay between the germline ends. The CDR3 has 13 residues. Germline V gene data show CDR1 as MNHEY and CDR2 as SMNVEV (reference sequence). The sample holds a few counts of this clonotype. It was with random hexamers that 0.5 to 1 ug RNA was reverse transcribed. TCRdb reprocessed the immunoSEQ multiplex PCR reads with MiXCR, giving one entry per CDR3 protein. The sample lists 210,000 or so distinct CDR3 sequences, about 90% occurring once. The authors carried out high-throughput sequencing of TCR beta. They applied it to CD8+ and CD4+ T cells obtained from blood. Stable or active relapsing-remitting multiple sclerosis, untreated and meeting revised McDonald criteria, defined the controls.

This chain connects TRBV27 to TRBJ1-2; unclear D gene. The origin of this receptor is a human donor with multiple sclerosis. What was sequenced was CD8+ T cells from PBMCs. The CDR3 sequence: CASSFSGNYGYTF. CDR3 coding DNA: TGTGCCAGCAGTTTTTCCGGGAACTATGGCTACACCTTC.